The 28 T cell receptor beta chains in this list originate from one sample, sequenced in a study of blood T cell repertoires in COVID-19. Data came from immunoSEQ multiplex PCR; TCRdb stores just in-frame clones and leaves some out. In the table there are 200,000 to 250,000 clones, roughly 89% of which are singletons. The sample consisted of peripheral blood. The receptors originated from a man aged 60 to 75 who had recovered from COVID-19.

This clone was counted once. J is TRBJ1-1 and V is TRBV20-1; D remains ambiguous. The germline CDR1 and CDR2 sequences are DFQATT and SNEGSKA (reference sequence). The germline V and J ends were trimmed by 3 bases and 6 bases, with 14 bases remaining between them. The CDR3 runs 13 residues. The CDR3 bases are TGCAGTGCTAGTTCGGGGTTCATCTCTGAAGCTTTCTTT. Translation: CSASSGFISEAFF.

This clone was counted a single time. V gene TRBV7-9 combines with J gene TRBJ2-5; the match to TRBD2 covers 7 bases. Losses at the gene ends were 5 bases for V and 2 bases for J; bases not matched to a gene: 8. Germline CDR1 and CDR2: SEHNR and FQNEAQ (reference sequence). The CDR3 length is 15 residues. In DNA, the CDR3 is TGTGCCAGCAGCCATGGTCGGGGGGTACAAGAGACCCAGTACTTC. Its protein is CASSHGRGVQETQYF.

The rearrangement links TRBV9 to TRBJ2-1; 9 bases map to TRBD2. This CDR3 has 16 amino acids. V lost 0 bases, J lost 8 bases, and 9 bases stayed unmatched. From germline, CDR1 is SGDLS and CDR2 YYNGEE. The CDR3 DNA reads as TGTGCCAGCAGCGTAGCAGCCGGGACTAGCCACGATGAGCAGTTCTTC. Its protein is CASSVAAGTSHDEQFF. The full variable domain, with the rest looked up from reference TRBV9 and TRBJ2-1, is DSGVTQTPKHLITATGQRVTLRCSPRSGDLSVYWYQQSLDQGLQFLIQYYNGEERAKGNILERFSAQQFPDLHSELNLSSLELGDSALYFCASSVAAGTSHDEQFFGPGTRLTVL.

V is TRBV7-8 and J is TRBJ2-7, with 7 bases matching TRBD1. There are 18 residues in the CDR3. Trimming removed 5 bases from V and 2 bases from J; junction bases left unmatched: 18. The germline CDR1 and CDR2 sequences are SGHVS and FQNEAQ. The CDR3 region has the DNA TGTGCCAGCAGCCAACGACGGGAATCCGGGACAGCGACCTACGAGCAGTACTTC. Translation gives CASSQRRESGTATYEQYF.

The rearrangement uses TRBV27 and TRBJ2-1, with a weak D call TRBD2 (6 bases). In germline, CDR1 is MNHEY, CDR2 SMNVEV (reference sequence). There are 15 residues in the CDR3. The V gene lost 4 bases and the J gene lost 7 bases, with 17 bases spanning the gap. CDR3 in DNA: TGTGCCAGCAGTTCCACCGGGACGGGAGAGAATGAGCAGTTCTTC. Amino acids: CASSSTGTGENEQFF.

The J gene is TRBJ2-3, the V gene TRBV7-3; D is perhaps TRBD2 (5 bases). From germline, CDR1 is SGHTA and CDR2 FQGTGA. V lost 4 bases and J lost 7, with 12 bases in between. The CDR3 is 13 residues long. This chain's CDR3 is CASSSWTGNTQYF. DNA for the CDR3: TGTGCCAGCAGCTCATGGACTGGTAATACGCAGTATTTT.

CDR3 amino acids: CAWSEGTVSNQPQHF. As DNA, the CDR3 is TGTGCCTGGAGTGAAGGGACAGTTAGCAATCAGCCCCAGCATTTT. V and J are TRBV30 and TRBJ1-5; 7 positions match TRBD1. After removal of 1 base from V and 0 bases from J, the junction contained 3 bases not matched to a gene. This CDR3 has 15 residues. Germline loops: CDR1 GTSNPN, CDR2 SVGIG (reference sequence).

V gene TRBV7-3 combines with J gene TRBJ1-6, with a tentative D call TRBD1 (5 bases). The CDR3 runs to 14 residues. Germline assignment: CDR1 SGHTA and CDR2 FQGTGA. Trimming shortened V by 3 bases and J by 7 bases, and 10 bases separated the two germline ends. The CDR3 DNA sequence: TGTGCCAGCAGCTTTGACAGTCTGAATTCACCCCTCCACTTT. This translates into CASSFDSLNSPLHF.

Notes on this clone: The sample holds other DNA sequences that translate to the same CDR3. The chain is built from TRBV10-3 and TRBJ1-5; D is uncertain. The CDR3 covers 13 residues. CDR1 and CDR2 from the germline V gene are ENHRY and SYGVKD. Trimming cost V 2 bases and J 6 bases, with 8 bases left between them. The DNA of the CDR3 is TGTGCCATCAGTGAGGGTGGCGGTCAGCCCCAGCATTTT. Translated: CAISEGGGQPQHF.

The chain has TRBV6-2 or TRBV6-3 and TRBJ1-5, with 12 bases lining up with TRBD1. CDR1 and CDR2 (germline): MNHEY, SVGEGT. The length of the CDR3 is 14 residues. V gave up 6 bases and J gave up 7 bases; unmatched junction bases: 4. This chain's CDR3 is CASSGTGGRQPQHF. CDR3 in DNA: TGTGCCAGCAGCGGGACAGGGGGCAGACAGCCCCAGCATTTT.

This clone appeared once. This chain links TRBV7-3 with TRBJ2-5, with 10 bases lining up with TRBD1. Trimming removed 3 bases from V and 4 bases from J; junction bases left unmatched: 5. This CDR3 comprises 15 residues. The germline gives CDR1 SGHTA, CDR2 FQGTGA. This chain's CDR3 is CASSFRQGAGETQYF. DNA of the CDR3: TGTGCCAGCAGCTTTCGACAGGGGGCGGGAGAGACCCAGTACTTC.

The chain couples TRBV19 to TRBJ1-5; 7 nucleotides line up with TRBD1. J gave up 0 bases and V 9 bases, and 2 bases lay outside the gene matches. The CDR3 runs 13 residues. Germline CDR1 LNHDA, CDR2 SQIVND (reference sequence). CDR3 DNA sequence: TGTGCCAGCGGGACAGCTAGCAATCAGCCCCAGCATTTT. This gives the protein CASGTASNQPQHF.

Here the CDR3 DNA reads TGTGCCAGCAGTTCACGCGATGAGCAGTTCTTC. Translation: CASSSRDEQFF. The genes are TRBV28 and TRBJ2-1, with no clear D. Trimming removed 4 bases at V and 8 bases at J, with 6 bases between. The CDR3 is 11 amino acids. Germline CDR1 reads MDHEN; CDR2 reads SYDVKM.

This clone was counted many times. The chain links TRBV3-1 (or the pseudogene TRBV3-2) to TRBJ2-2, with 10 bases identical to TRBD2. V lost 1 base, J lost 2 bases, and 7 bases stayed unmatched. Germline V gives CDR1 LGHDT, CDR2 YNNKEL (reference sequence). The CDR3 spans 18 residues. Here the CDR3 reads CASSQVPWTSGNTGELFF. In nucleotides, the CDR3 is TGTGCCAGCAGCCAAGTACCCTGGACTAGCGGAAACACCGGGGAGCTGTTTTTT.

The J gene is TRBJ2-1, the V gene TRBV27; 8 positions agree with TRBD2. From germline, CDR1 is MNHEY and CDR2 SMNVEV (reference sequence). J lost 4 bases, V lost 5 bases, and 10 bases had no gene match. The CDR3 runs to 16 residues. The CDR3 region has the DNA TGTGCCAGCAGTCGCGCCGGGACTAGACTATACAATGAGCAGTTCTTC. Amino acid sequence: CASSRAGTRLYNEQFF.

This chain connects TRBV6-5 to TRBJ2-2, with a possible D match to TRBD2 (6 bases). The CDR3 is 14 amino acids. Germline loops: CDR1 MNHEY, CDR2 SVGAGI. With 4 bases removed from V and 6 bases from J, the gap between germline ends came to 12 bases. The CDR3 sequence is CASSFNGSPGELFF. The CDR3 nucleotides are TGTGCCAGCAGTTTCAACGGGAGTCCCGGGGAGCTGTTTTTT.

The chain is built from TRBV4-3 and TRBJ2-6; TRBD2 aligns across 7 bases. V lost 0 bases, J lost 0 bases, and 2 bases stayed unmatched. This CDR3 spans 17 amino acids. Looked up from germline, CDR1 is LGHNA and CDR2 is YSLEER. The CDR3 here is CASSQESGGSGANVLTF. CDR3 DNA: TGCGCCAGCAGCCAAGAATCGGGGGGCTCTGGGGCCAACGTCCTGACTTTC.

The count of this clone is one. J is TRBJ1-3 and V is TRBV9; D unresolved. This CDR3 is built from 15 residues. V dropped 3 bases and J dropped 1 base, with 11 bases sitting between them. Germline assignment: CDR1 SGDLS and CDR2 YYNGEE. CDR3 bases: TGTGCCAGCAGCGGAGGAGGTCTATCTGGAAACACCATATATTTT. Translated, it gives CASSGGGLSGNTIYF.

The chain combines TRBV11-2 with TRBJ1-2; no clear D gene. Germline CDR1 SGHAT, CDR2 FQNNGV. CDR3 size: 14 residues. Trimming cost V 1 base and J 1 base, with 7 bases left between them. This CDR3 reads CASSLGADNYGYTF. The CDR3 DNA follows: TGTGCCAGCAGCTTAGGGGCAGATAACTATGGCTACACCTTC. The full variable domain, in which reference TRBV11-2 and TRBJ1-2 provide the parts outside the CDR3, is EAGVAQSPRYKIIEKRQSVAFWCNPISGHATLYWYQQILGQGPKLLIQFQNNGVVDDSQLPKDRFSAERLKGVDSTLKIQPAKLEDSAVYLCASSLGADNYGYTFGSGTRLTVV.

This clone was seen a single time. V and J are TRBV25-1 and TRBJ2-1, with no clear D. V lost 1 base, J lost 12 bases, and 7 bases lay in between. Germline CDR1 and CDR2: MGHDK and SYGVNS. The CDR3 extends over 11 amino acids. As DNA, the CDR3 is TGTGCCAGCAGTGAATCCGGTTCGCAGTTCTTC. This codes for CASSESGSQFF.

The chain links TRBV7-2 to TRBJ2-1; 14 nucleotides line up with TRBD2. Germline V gene sequence: CDR1 SGHTA, CDR2 FQGNSA. CDR3 length equals 16 residues. The V gene end was trimmed by 3 bases and the J gene end by 8 bases; junction bases not matched to a gene: 6. CDR3 DNA: TGTGCCAGCAGCTTTTGGACTAGCGGGAGGATCTATGAGCAGTTCTTC. Protein sequence: CASSFWTSGRIYEQFF.

This chain joins TRBV28 and TRBJ2-1; 10 bases match TRBD2. V shed 6 bases and J 9 bases; nucleotides not matched to a gene: 8. Germline lookup yields CDR1 MDHEN and CDR2 SYDVKM. CDR3 length: 14 residues. The CDR3 loop is CASRASGRLSEQFF. CDR3 bases: TGTGCCAGCAGGGCTAGCGGGAGATTAAGTGAGCAGTTCTTC.

V is TRBV6-6 and J is TRBJ2-2; maybe TRBD1 (6 bases). V lost 5 bases, J lost 0 bases, and 10 bases lay in between. Looked up from germline, CDR1 is MNHNY and CDR2 is SVGAGI (reference sequence). The CDR3 sequence is 15 residues long. CDR3 in amino acids: CASSVTGTNTGELFF. The CDR3 DNA reads TGTGCCAGCAGTGTCACAGGGACGAACACCGGGGAGCTGTTTTTT.

The V call is TRBV28, the J call TRBJ2-1, with 8 nucleotides matching TRBD1. The CDR3 spans 14 residues. Trimming at V came to 6 bases and at J to 12 bases, leaving 13 bases not matched to a gene. The germline CDR1 and CDR2 sequences are MDHEN and SYDVKM. In nucleotides, the CDR3 is TGTGCCAGCAGCGGTGGACAGGGCAACAATTGGCAGTTCTTC. This translates into CASSGGQGNNWQFF. The full variable domain, in which reference TRBV28 and TRBJ2-1 provide the parts outside the CDR3, is DVKVTQSSRYLVKRTGEKVFLECVQDMDHENMFWYRQDPGLGLRLIYFSYDVKMKEKGDIPEGYSVSREKKERFSLILESASTNQTSMYLCASSGGQGNNWQFFGPGTRLTVL.

Here the CDR3 reads CASSAGAGAESGYTF. For the CDR3, the DNA is TGTGCCAGCAGCGCCGGTGCGGGGGCGGAGAGTGGCTACACCTTC. The rearrangement joins TRBV7-2 to TRBJ1-2; possibly TRBD1 for D (6 bases). Trimming stripped 5 bases from V and 7 bases from J, with 20 bases between. CDR1 and CDR2 (germline): SGHTA, FQGNSA. The CDR3 extends over 15 amino acids. Drawing the rest from reference TRBV7-2 and TRBJ1-2, the complete variable domain is GAGVSQSPSNKVTEKGKDVELRCDPISGHTALYWYRQSLGQGLEFLIYFQGNSAPDKSGLPSDRFSAERTGGSVSTLTIQRTQQEDSAVYLCASSAGAGAESGYTFGSGTRLTVV.

The chain has TRBV3-1 (or the pseudogene TRBV3-2) and TRBJ1-1; maybe TRBD1 (6 bases). CDR1 is LGHDT and CDR2 is YNNKEL in the germline V gene (reference sequence). Trimming removed 1 base from V and 4 bases from J, with 22 bases in between. The CDR3 runs to 18 residues. The CDR3 is CASSQGMGGRGTGTEAFF. The CDR3 region has the DNA TGTGCCAGCAGCCAAGGGATGGGGGGGCGAGGAACGGGCACTGAAGCTTTCTTT.

The CDR3 sequence: CAWSEGSYNEQFF. The DNA for the CDR3 is TGTGCCTGGAGTGAGGGGTCCTACAATGAGCAGTTCTTC. The chain has TRBV30 and TRBJ2-1; D might be TRBD1 (5 bases). CDR1 is GTSNPN, CDR2 SVGIG, per germline (reference sequence). The CDR3 has 13 residues. The ends were cut back, 1 base at V and 1 base at J, with 5 bases in the middle.

The genes are TRBV5-1 and TRBJ2-7; TRBD1 agrees at 7 bases. CDR3 size: 13 residues. Germline V gene data show CDR1 as SGHRS and CDR2 as YFSETQ. V lost 8 bases, J lost 0 bases, and 5 bases stayed unmatched. The CDR3 DNA follows: TGCGCCAGTAGGGACAGTAACTCCTACGAGCAGTACTTC. It specifies CASRDSNSYEQYF. The whole variable domain, filled in from reference TRBV5-1 and TRBJ2-7, reads KAGVTQTPRYLIKTRGQQVTLSCSPISGHRSVSWYQQTPGQGLQFLFEYFSETQRNKGNFPGRFSGRQFSNSRSEMNVSTLELGDSALYLCASRDSNSYEQYFGPGTRLTVT.